The rows below give T cell receptor beta chains drawn from one sample of a study of shared clonotypes between healthy human individuals. TCRdb's copy holds only in-frame clones and misses some; the assay was immunoSEQ multiplex PCR. The sample shows hundreds of thousands of clones, more than 60% of them seen only once. Input material: memory CD4+ T cells sorted from blood. The origin of the receptors is a man aged 30-40 years in good health. Each CDR3 is given with its conserved first and last residue. Each record gives: D gene, V gene, clone size, J gene, CDR3 protein, CDR3 DNA. The D gene is left open where the match is weak. Size values are once, few and many counts, or a class for expanded clones, and some rows have none.

>TRBD1|TRBV11-2|.|TRBJ1-5
CASSRTGSMEPQHF
TGTGCCAGCAGTCGGACAGGGTCTATGGAGCCCCAGCATTTT
>.|TRBV9|.|TRBJ1-3
CASSPTITLTGNTIYF
TGTGCCAGCAGCCCTACCATTACGTTAACTGGAAACACCATATATTTT
>TRBD2|TRBV30|.|TRBJ2-5
CAWSPLAGFETQYF
TGTGCCTGGAGTCCTCTAGCGGGATTTGAGACCCAGTACTTC
>.|TRBV5-5|few|TRBJ2-2
CASSRNWGLNTGELFF
TGTGCCAGCAGCCGCAACTGGGGACTTAACACCGGGGAGCTGTTTTTT
>.|TRBV5-5|many|TRBJ1-5
CASSSYINQPQHF
TGTGCCAGCAGCTCGTACATTAATCAGCCCCAGCATTTT
>TRBD1|TRBV10-3|.|TRBJ2-3
CAISGTGQGSTDTQYF
TGTGCCATCAGTGGAACCGGACAGGGCAGCACAGATACGCAGTATTTT
>.|TRBV6-1|.|TRBJ1-4
CASSEIRITNEKLFF
TGTGCCAGCAGTGAAATTAGGATAACTAATGAAAAACTGTTTTTT
>TRBD2|TRBV5-1|.|TRBJ2-1
CASSRQTGGSYNEQFF
TGCGCCAGCAGCCGTCAAACGGGAGGTTCCTACAATGAGCAGTTCTTC
>.|TRBV7-2|.|TRBJ1-3
CATSTAGAPGNTIYF
TGTGCCACCAGCACGGCCGGGGCGCCTGGAAACACCATATATTTT
>.|TRBV7-9|.|TRBJ1-1
CASSLVSQSYWNTEAFF
TGTGCCAGCAGCTTAGTTAGTCAGTCTTATTGGAACACTGAAGCTTTCTTT
>.|TRBV7-9|.|TRBJ2-7
CASSSVSSEQYF
TGTGCCAGCAGCTCGGTATCGTCCGAGCAGTACTTC
>.|TRBV9|.|TRBJ2-6
CASSVESGANVLTF
TGTGCCAGCAGCGTAGAGTCTGGGGCCAACGTCCTGACTTTC
>.|TRBV5-1|.|TRBJ2-7
CASSLGRNYEQYF
TGCGCCAGCAGCTTGGGACGGAACTACGAGCAGTACTTC
>TRBD2|TRBV28|.|TRBJ2-1
CAGKWGGSSYNEQFF
TGTGCTGGCAAGTGGGGCGGGAGCTCCTACAATGAGCAGTTCTTC
>TRBD1|TRBV28|.|TRBJ2-5
CASSPTGQQETQYF
TGTGCCAGCAGCCCAACGGGACAGCAAGAGACCCAGTACTTC
>TRBD1|TRBV5-5|.|TRBJ2-5
CASSLHGQGETQYF
TGTGCCAGCAGCTTACACGGACAGGGAGAGACCCAGTACTTC
>.|TRBV7-8|few|TRBJ2-7
CASSLGPRDPYEQYF
TGTGCCAGCAGCTTAGGGCCCAGGGATCCCTACGAGCAGTACTTC
>.|TRBV28|.|TRBJ2-3
CASSPLDFGTDTQYF
TGTGCCAGCAGTCCACTAGATTTCGGCACAGATACGCAGTATTTT
>.|TRBV2|.|TRBJ1-5
CASRPLTALSNQPQHF
TGTGCCAGCAGGCCCTTGACAGCTCTGAGCAATCAGCCCCAGCATTTT
>TRBD1|TRBV2|.|TRBJ1-5
CASSPQGRNQPQHF
TGTGCCAGCAGTCCACAGGGGCGGAATCAGCCCCAGCATTTT
>.|TRBV30|.|TRBJ2-1
CAAKGRDNEQFF
TGTGCCGCCAAAGGACGGGACAATGAGCAGTTCTTC
>.|TRBV7-2|few|TRBJ1-5
CASSLDWRNNQPQHF
TGTGCCAGCAGCTTAGATTGGCGGAACAATCAGCCCCAGCATTTT
>TRBD1|TRBV29-1|.|TRBJ2-5
CSVAGGPETQYF
TGCAGCGTCGCAGGGGGCCCAGAGACCCAGTACTTC
>.|TRBV4-1|.|TRBJ1-5
CASSQDTGHQPQHF
TGCGCCAGCAGCCAAGACACAGGGCATCAGCCCCAGCATTTT
>.|TRBV28|.|TRBJ1-5
CASREGGQSNQPQHF
TGTGCCAGCAGGGAAGGCGGGCAGAGCAATCAGCCCCAGCATTTT
>.|TRBV7-2|.|TRBJ1-2
CASSLTNSNYGYTF
TGTGCCAGCAGCTTAACAAACAGCAACTATGGCTACACCTTC
>.|TRBV10-1|many|TRBJ1-3
CASSESAEGRTRSGNTIYF
TGCGCCAGCAGTGAGTCAGCAGAGGGACGCACGCGCTCTGGAAACACCATATATTTT
>.|TRBV7-2|.|TRBJ2-2
CASSLAINTGELFF
TGTGCCAGCAGCTTAGCAATAAACACCGGGGAGCTGTTTTTT
>TRBD1|TRBV7-8|many|TRBJ1-2
CASSRRDSYGYTF
TGTGCCAGCAGCCGACGGGACAGCTATGGCTACACCTTC
>.|TRBV14|.|TRBJ2-2
CASSQDGMPPGGELFF
TGTGCCAGCAGCCAAGATGGGATGCCCCCCGGCGGGGAGCTGTTTTTT
>.|TRBV28|.|TRBJ1-1
CASRRSGVEAFF
TGTGCCAGCAGGCGGTCAGGGGTTGAAGCTTTCTTT
>.|TRBV13|.|TRBJ2-5
CASSVRRAGETQYF
TGTGCCAGCAGCGTAAGGAGGGCCGGCGAGACCCAGTACTTC
>.|TRBV10-1|.|TRBJ1-1
CASSPFRGDTEAFF
TGCGCCAGCAGTCCTTTTCGGGGTGACACTGAAGCTTTCTTT
>.|TRBV5-1|.|TRBJ1-6
CASSLDLEISPLHF
TGCGCCAGCAGCTTGGACCTCGAGATTTCACCCCTCCACTTT
>TRBD2|TRBV7-2|.|TRBJ2-7
CASSLASGTRLREQYF
TGTGCCAGCAGCTTAGCCTCCGGGACTAGATTACGCGAGCAGTACTTC
>.|TRBV7-6|.|TRBJ2-5
CASSSIGETQYF
TGTGCCAGCAGCTCTATCGGTGAGACCCAGTACTTC
>.|TRBV18|few|TRBJ2-2
CASSPPSRANTGELFF
TGTGCCAGCTCACCACCATCGAGAGCGAACACCGGGGAGCTGTTTTTT
>.|TRBV7-9|.|TRBJ1-2
CASSFQAKNYGYTF
TGTGCCAGCAGCTTCCAGGCGAAGAACTATGGCTACACCTTC
>.|TRBV7-9|.|TRBJ1-4
CASSRGFGEKLFF
TGTGCCAGCTCGAGAGGATTTGGTGAAAAACTGTTTTTT
>.|TRBV5-1|.|TRBJ2-1
CASTRGWTSSYNEQFF
TGCGCCAGCACCCGAGGGTGGACGAGCTCCTACAATGAGCAGTTCTTC
>TRBD2|TRBV29-1|.|TRBJ2-3
CSAIGFQLAGGGGTDTQYF
TGCAGCGCAATAGGGTTCCAGCTAGCGGGAGGCGGGGGCACAGATACGCAGTATTTT
>.|TRBV20-1|.|TRBJ1-1
CSARVVTEAFF
TGCAGTGCTAGAGTGGTCACTGAAGCTTTCTTT
>.|TRBV2|few|TRBJ2-7
CASSEAPIYEQYF
TGTGCCAGCAGTGAAGCGCCGATATACGAGCAGTACTTC
>.|TRBV27|.|TRBJ2-1
CASSIAGTSYNEQFF
TGTGCCAGCAGTATTGCCGGGACCTCCTACAATGAGCAGTTCTTC
>.|TRBV7-9|.|TRBJ1-4
CASSGERRSNEKLFF
TGTGCCAGCAGCGGAGAACGGCGGTCTAATGAAAAACTGTTTTTT
>TRBD1|TRBV5-1|.|TRBJ2-5
CASTHGGQGRETQYF
TGCGCCAGCACCCACGGGGGACAGGGAAGAGAGACCCAGTACTTC
>TRBD1|TRBV27|once|TRBJ2-5
CASSFHRGHQETQYF
TGTGCCAGCAGTTTTCACAGGGGACACCAAGAGACCCAGTACTTC
>.|TRBV10-3|.|TRBJ2-3
CAISGGTDTQYF
TGTGCCATCAGTGGGGGAACAGATACGCAGTATTTT
>TRBD2|TRBV19|.|TRBJ2-1
CASSTPSGRAIF
TGTGCCAGTAGTACCCCTAGCGGGAGGGCCATCTTC
>TRBD1|TRBV2|.|TRBJ2-7
CASSGETGTSEQYF
TGTGCCAGCAGTGGAGAGACAGGGACGAGCGAGCAGTACTTC